In this sample, the clone carrying this TCR beta chain turned up a few times. No antigen is known for it. The sample belongs to a study of T cells after yellow fever vaccination. Broader study findings: Boosting was followed by the reappearance of most primary-vaccination clones (roughly 95% CD4, about 90% CD8).

One entry per CDR3 protein results from TCRdb running MiXCR on the 5' RACE reads. The sample shows around 530,000 distinct CDR3 sequences, about 15% of them seen only once. The receptor was derived from a man aged 18 to 29 who received the YFV17D yellow fever vaccine. The specimen was PBMCs, collected less than 6 days after the first yellow fever vaccination.

The CDR3 loop reads CASSPKVGANVLTF. CDR3 coding DNA: TGTGCCAGCTCACCTAAAGTAGGGGCCAACGTCCTGACTTTC. The rearrangement uses TRBV18 and TRBJ2-6; D ambiguous. V lost 3 bases, J lost 4 bases, and 7 bases lay in between. Germline-derived CDR1 and CDR2 are KGHSH and LQKENI. The CDR3 loop spans 14 amino acids.